This TCR beta chain was captured by sequencing in a study of CD4 T cells in relation to SARS-CoV-2 and coronaviruses. Whole-study context: Median patient age was around 42 years, spanning 21 to 72 years. Study-wide findings and caveats: Approximately 65% of donors had memory CD4+ clonotypes crossrecognizing SARS-CoV-2 and common cold coronavirus spike.

Per germline, CDR1 SGHVS and CDR2 FQNEAQ. The V and J ends lost 5 bases and 3 bases, in that order; junction bases with no gene match: 12. CDR3 size: 17 residues. Using immunoSEQ multiplex PCR, the repertoire was profiled, and TCRdb retains in-frame clones only, with some absent. This table holds about 36,000 clones, 77% found once. Worth noting for this clone: Its antigen remains unknown.

The genes are TRBV7-8 and TRBJ2-2; 7 bases match TRBD2. The receptor comes from an adult with COVID-19. Material: memory CD4+ T cells from PBMCs, cultured in vitro. The CDR3, as DNA: TGTGCCAGCAGCAAAACTGGGAGGGAGGCGCACACCGGGGAGCTGTTTTTT. It specifies CASSKTGREAHTGELFF. Together with reference TRBV7-8 and TRBJ2-2, the CDR3 gives the full variable domain: GAGVSQSPRYKVAKRGQDVALRCDPISGHVSLFWYQQALGQGPEFLTYFQNEAQLDKSGLPSDRFFAERPEGSVSTLKIQRTQQEDSAVYLCASSKTGREAHTGELFFGEGSRLTVL.